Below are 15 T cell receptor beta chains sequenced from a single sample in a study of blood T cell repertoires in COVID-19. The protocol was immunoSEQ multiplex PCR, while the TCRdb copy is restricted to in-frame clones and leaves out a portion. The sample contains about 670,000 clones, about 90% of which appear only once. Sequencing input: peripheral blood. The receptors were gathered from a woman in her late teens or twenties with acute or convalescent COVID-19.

The CDR3 here is CASSRASYNSPLHF. The CDR3 DNA is TGTGCCAGCAGCCGAGCCTCCTATAATTCACCCCTCCACTTT. The chain joins TRBV5-4 to TRBJ1-6, with D uncertain. The germline CDR1 and CDR2 sequences are SGHNT and YYREEE (reference sequence). CDR3 length: 14 amino acids. Trimming shortened V by 4 bases and J by 0 bases, and 5 bases separated the two germline ends.

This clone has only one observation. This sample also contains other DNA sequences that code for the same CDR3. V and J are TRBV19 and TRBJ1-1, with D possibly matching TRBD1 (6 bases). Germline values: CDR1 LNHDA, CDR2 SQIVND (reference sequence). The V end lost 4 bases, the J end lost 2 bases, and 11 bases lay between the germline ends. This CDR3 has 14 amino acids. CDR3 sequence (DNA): TGTGCCAGTAGTACCGGACAGCTAAACACTGAAGCTTTCTTT. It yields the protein CASSTGQLNTEAFF.

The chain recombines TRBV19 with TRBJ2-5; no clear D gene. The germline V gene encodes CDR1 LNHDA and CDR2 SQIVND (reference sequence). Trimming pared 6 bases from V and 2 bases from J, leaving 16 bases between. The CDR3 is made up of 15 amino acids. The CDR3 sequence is CASSYTANQQETQYF. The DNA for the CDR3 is TGTGCCAGTAGCTACACAGCTAATCAGCAAGAGACCCAGTACTTC. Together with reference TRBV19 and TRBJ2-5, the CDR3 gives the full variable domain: DGGITQSPKYLFRKEGQNVTLSCEQNLNHDAMYWYRQDPGQGLRLIYYSQIVNDFQKGDIAEGYSVSREKKESFPLTVTSAQKNPTAFYLCASSYTANQQETQYFGPGTRLLVL.

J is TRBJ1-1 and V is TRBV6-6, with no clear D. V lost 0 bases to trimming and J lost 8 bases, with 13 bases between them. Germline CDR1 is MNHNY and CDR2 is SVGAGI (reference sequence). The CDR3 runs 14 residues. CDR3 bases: TGTGCCAGCAGTTACTCTGCGGCCCGAAAAGAAGCTTTCTTT. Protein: CASSYSAARKEAFF.

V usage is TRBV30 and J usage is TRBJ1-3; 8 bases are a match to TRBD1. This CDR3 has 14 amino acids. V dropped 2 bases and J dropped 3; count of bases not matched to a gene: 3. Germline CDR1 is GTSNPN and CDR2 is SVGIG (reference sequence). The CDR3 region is CAWSKQGVGNTIYF. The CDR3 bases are TGTGCCTGGAGTAAACAGGGGGTTGGAAACACCATATATTTT.

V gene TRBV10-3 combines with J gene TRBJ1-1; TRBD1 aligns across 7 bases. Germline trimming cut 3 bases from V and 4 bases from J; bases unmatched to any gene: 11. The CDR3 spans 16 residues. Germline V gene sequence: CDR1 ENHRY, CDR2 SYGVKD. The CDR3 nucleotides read TGTGCCATCAGTGACCCTCCCGACAGGGCGGGCACTGAAGCTTTCTTT. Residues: CAISDPPDRAGTEAFF.

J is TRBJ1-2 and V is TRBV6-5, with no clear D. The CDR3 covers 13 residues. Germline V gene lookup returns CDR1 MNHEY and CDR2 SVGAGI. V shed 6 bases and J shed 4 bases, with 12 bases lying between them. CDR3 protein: CASRPPGPYGYTF. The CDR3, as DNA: TGTGCCAGCAGACCTCCAGGTCCCTATGGCTACACCTTC.

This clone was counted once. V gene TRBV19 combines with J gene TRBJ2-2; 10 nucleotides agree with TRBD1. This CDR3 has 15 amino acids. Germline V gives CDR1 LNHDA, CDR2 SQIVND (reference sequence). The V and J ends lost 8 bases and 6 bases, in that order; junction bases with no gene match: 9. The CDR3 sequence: CASRPGQGSAGELFF. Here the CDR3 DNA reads TGTGCCAGTCGCCCGGGACAGGGGTCGGCCGGGGAGCTGTTTTTT.

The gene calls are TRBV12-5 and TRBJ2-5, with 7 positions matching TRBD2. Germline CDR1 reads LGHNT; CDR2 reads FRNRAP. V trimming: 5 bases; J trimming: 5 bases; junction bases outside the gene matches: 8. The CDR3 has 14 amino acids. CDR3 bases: TGTGCTAGTGGTCGGACGGGGGGAGTTGAGACCCAGTACTTC. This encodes CASGRTGGVETQYF.

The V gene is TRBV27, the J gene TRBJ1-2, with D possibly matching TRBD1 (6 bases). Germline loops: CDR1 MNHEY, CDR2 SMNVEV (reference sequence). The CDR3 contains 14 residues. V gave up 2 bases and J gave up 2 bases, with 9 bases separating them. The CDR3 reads CASSLPDRNYGYTF. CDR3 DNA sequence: TGTGCCAGCAGTTTACCGGACAGAAACTATGGCTACACCTTC.

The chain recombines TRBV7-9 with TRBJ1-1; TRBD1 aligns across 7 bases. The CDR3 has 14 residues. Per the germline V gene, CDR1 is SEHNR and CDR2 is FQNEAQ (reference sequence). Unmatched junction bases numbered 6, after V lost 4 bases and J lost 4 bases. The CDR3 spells CASSYQTGATEAFF. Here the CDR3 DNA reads TGTGCCAGCAGCTATCAAACAGGGGCCACTGAAGCTTTCTTT.

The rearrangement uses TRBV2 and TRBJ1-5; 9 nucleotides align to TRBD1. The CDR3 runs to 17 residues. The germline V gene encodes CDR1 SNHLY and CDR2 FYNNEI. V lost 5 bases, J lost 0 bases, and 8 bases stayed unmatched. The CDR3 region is CASSTTGGLISNQPQHF. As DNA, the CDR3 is TGTGCCAGCAGTACTACAGGGGGCCTAATTAGCAATCAGCCCCAGCATTTT. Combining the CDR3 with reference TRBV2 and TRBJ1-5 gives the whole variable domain EPEVTQTPSHQVTQMGQEVILRCVPISNHLYFYWYRQILGQKVEFLVSFYNNEISEKSEIFDDQFSVERPDGSNFTLKIRSTKLEDSAMYFCASSTTGGLISNQPQHFGDGTRLSIL.

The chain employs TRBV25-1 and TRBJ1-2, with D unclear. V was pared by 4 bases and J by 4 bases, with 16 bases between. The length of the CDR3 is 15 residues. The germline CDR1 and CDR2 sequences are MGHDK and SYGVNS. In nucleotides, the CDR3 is TGTGCCAGCAGTGGACGTGGGGTACGGGGCTATGGCTACACCTTC. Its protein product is CASSGRGVRGYGYTF.

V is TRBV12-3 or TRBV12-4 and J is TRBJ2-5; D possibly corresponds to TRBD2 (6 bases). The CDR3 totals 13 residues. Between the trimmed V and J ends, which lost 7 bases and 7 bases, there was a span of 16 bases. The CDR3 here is CASIPRTGRTQYF. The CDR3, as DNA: TGTGCCAGCATTCCTAGGACCGGGAGGACCCAGTACTTC.

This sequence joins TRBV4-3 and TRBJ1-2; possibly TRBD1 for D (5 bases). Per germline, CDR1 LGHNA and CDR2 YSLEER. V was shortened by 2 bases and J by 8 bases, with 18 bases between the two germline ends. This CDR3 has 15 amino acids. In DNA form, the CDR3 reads TGCGCCAGCAGCCAATTCGATCAGGGTGCGAGCGGCTACACCTTC. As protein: CASSQFDQGASGYTF.